This TCR beta chain comes out of a study of blood T cell repertoires in COVID-19. Study-level information: Material from acute and convalescent COVID-19 was sourced from the United States, Italy and Spain. PBMCs, B-cell-depleted T cells, or T cells provided the cDNA or gDNA that made up the material.

This CDR3 has 12 amino acids. The V and J ends lost 11 bases and 5 bases, in that order; junction bases with no gene match: 8. The germline gives CDR1 SNHLY, CDR2 FYNNEI. The sample holds one count of this clone. Authors' methods: Cell counts per sample came from amplifying reference gene primers. TCRdb keeps only in-frame clones here, not all; method: immunoSEQ multiplex PCR. That table gives V, J and clone size, and the DNA gave D and trimming. The sample carries some 340,000 clones, 85% recorded once. The sample was peripheral blood. This TCR was sampled from a woman between 18 and 30 years old with acute or convalescent COVID-19. The chain joins TRBV2 to TRBJ2-5, with 7 bases matching TRBD2. The CDR3 sequence: CAAWTRRETQYF. The DNA of the CDR3 is TGTGCCGCCTGGACTAGAAGGGAGACCCAGTACTTC.